This TCR beta chain is from a study of T cell responses to AZD1222 COVID-19 vaccine. Findings and caveats of the study: A reported finding is that nearly half of spike-specific TCRs target unmutated variant regions.

The data were produced by immunoSEQ multiplex PCR, yet TCRdb's version contains in-frame clones alone and is incomplete. The table lists about 110,000 clones, 75% to 90% of them singletons, with roughly 5.1% in the top ten. In this sample, this clone turned up a few times. Its specificity is unknown. Per germline, CDR1 LGHNA and CDR2 YSLEER. There are 17 residues in the CDR3. Deletions cut 0 bases from V and 5 bases from J, with 19 bases between. This chain joins TRBV4-3 and TRBJ1-2; a weak D match, TRBD1 (5 bases). Sequences were derived from peripheral blood, sampled on day 0 of AZD1222 vaccination. This receptor was taken from an adult in good health. This CDR3 reads CASSQEIGIGTGYGYTF. CDR3 nucleotide sequence: TGCGCCAGCAGCCAAGAAATCGGAATTGGGACCGGGTATGGCTACACCTTC.